Here is one T cell receptor beta chain with its context. Per the study methods: Estimation of nucleated cell counts was performed using reference gene primer amplification. Only in-frame clones appear in the TCRdb table, and some are missing; sequencing was by immunoSEQ multiplex PCR. From that table come the V and J calls and clone size; the DNA was used to work out D and trimming. The table has tens of thousands of clones, 90% seen once. In germline, CDR1 is SGHRS, CDR2 YFSETQ. CDR3 length: 14 residues. V was clipped by 4 bases and J by 5 bases; unmatched bases: 7. The data stem from a study of blood T cell repertoires in COVID-19. Overall study: Acute-phase and convalescent COVID-19 samples originated in the United States, Italy and Spain. PBMCs, B-cell-depleted T cells, or T cells were the source of the cDNA or gDNA that made up the material.

The TCR was taken from a human donor in a cohort sampled during active COVID-19. Sequencing input: peripheral blood. The chain carries TRBV5-1 and TRBJ2-5; TRBD1 aligns across 8 bases. The CDR3 sequence: CASSAGTGRETQYF. Here the CDR3 DNA reads TGCGCCAGCAGCGCAGGGACAGGCCGGGAGACCCAGTACTTC.